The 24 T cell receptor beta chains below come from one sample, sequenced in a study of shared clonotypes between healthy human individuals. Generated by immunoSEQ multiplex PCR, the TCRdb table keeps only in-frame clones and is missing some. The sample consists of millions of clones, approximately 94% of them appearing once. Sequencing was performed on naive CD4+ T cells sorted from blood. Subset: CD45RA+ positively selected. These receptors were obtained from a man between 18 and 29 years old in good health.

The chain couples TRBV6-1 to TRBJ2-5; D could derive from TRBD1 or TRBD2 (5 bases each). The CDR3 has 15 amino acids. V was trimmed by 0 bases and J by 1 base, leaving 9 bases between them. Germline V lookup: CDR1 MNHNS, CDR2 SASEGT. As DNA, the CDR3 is TGTGCCAGCAGTGAAGCTGGGGGTTTCCAAGAGACCCAGTACTTC. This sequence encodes CASSEAGGFQETQYF.

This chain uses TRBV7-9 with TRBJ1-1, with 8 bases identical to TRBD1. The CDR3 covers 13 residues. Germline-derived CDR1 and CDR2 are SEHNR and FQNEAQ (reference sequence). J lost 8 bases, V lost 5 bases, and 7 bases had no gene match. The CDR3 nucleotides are TGTGCCAGCAGCCGAGACAGGGGTGGGGAAGCTTTCTTT. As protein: CASSRDRGGEAFF.

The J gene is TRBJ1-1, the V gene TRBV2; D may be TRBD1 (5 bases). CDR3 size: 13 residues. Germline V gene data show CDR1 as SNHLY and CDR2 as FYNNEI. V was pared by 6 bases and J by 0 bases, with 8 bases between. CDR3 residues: CASRSRVNTEAFF. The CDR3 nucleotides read TGTGCCAGCAGAAGCAGGGTGAACACTGAAGCTTTCTTT. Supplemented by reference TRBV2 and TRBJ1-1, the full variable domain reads EPEVTQTPSHQVTQMGQEVILRCVPISNHLYFYWYRQILGQKVEFLVSFYNNEISEKSEIFDDQFSVERPDGSNFTLKIRSTKLEDSAMYFCASRSRVNTEAFFGQGTRLTVV.

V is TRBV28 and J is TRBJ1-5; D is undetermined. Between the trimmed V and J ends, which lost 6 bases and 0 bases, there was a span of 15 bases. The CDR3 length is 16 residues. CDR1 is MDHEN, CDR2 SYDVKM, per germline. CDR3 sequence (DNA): TGTGCCAGCAGGCTGGAAAATGGGTATAGCAATCAGCCCCAGCATTTT. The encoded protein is CASRLENGYSNQPQHF.

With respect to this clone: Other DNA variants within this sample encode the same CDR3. CDR3 loop: CASSFSGSYNEQFF. The CDR3 DNA sequence: TGCGCCAGCAGCTTCTCGGGCTCCTACAATGAGCAGTTCTTC. V is TRBV5-1 and J is TRBJ2-1; D gene ambiguous. CDR1 SGHRS and CDR2 YFSETQ come from the germline V gene. The CDR3 has 14 residues. V was clipped by 2 bases and J by 0 bases, with 6 bases between them. The entire variable domain, with the rest obtained from reference TRBV5-1 and TRBJ2-1, is as follows: KAGVTQTPRYLIKTRGQQVTLSCSPISGHRSVSWYQQTPGQGLQFLFEYFSETQRNKGNFPGRFSGRQFSNSRSEMNVSTLELGDSALYLCASSFSGSYNEQFFGPGTRLTVL.

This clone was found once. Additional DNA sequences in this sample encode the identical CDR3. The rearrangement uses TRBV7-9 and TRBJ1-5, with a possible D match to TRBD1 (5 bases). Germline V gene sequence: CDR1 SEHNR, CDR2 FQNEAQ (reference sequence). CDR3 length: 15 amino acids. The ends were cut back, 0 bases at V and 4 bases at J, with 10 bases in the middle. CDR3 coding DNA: TGTGCCAGCAGCTTAGCCGGGGCAGGAAATCAGCCCCAGCATTTT. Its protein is CASSLAGAGNQPQHF.

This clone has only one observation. Here the CDR3 reads CASRKLGQGYTEAFF. The CDR3, as DNA: TGTGCCAGCAGGAAACTAGGACAGGGGTACACTGAAGCTTTCTTT. The V gene is TRBV25-1, the J gene TRBJ1-1; 9 positions match TRBD1. Germline lookup yields CDR1 MGHDK and CDR2 SYGVNS. This CDR3 region has 15 residues. V lost 6 bases and J lost 3; bases outside the gene matches: 8.

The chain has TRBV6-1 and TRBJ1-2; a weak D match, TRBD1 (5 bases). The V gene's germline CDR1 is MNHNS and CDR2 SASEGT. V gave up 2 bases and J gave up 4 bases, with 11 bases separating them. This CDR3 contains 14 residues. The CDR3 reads CASSERPTAYGYTF. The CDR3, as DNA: TGTGCCAGCAGTGAACGTCCGACAGCCTATGGCTACACCTTC.

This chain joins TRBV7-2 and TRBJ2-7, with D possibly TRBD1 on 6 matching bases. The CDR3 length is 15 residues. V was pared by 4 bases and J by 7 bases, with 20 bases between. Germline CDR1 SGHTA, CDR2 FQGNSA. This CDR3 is CASSSMGQGLGEQYF. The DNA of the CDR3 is TGTGCCAGCAGCTCCATGGGGCAGGGGCTCGGGGAGCAGTACTTC. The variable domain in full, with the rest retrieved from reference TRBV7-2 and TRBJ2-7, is GAGVSQSPSNKVTEKGKDVELRCDPISGHTALYWYRQSLGQGLEFLIYFQGNSAPDKSGLPSDRFSAERTGGSVSTLTIQRTQQEDSAVYLCASSSMGQGLGEQYFGPGTRLTVT.

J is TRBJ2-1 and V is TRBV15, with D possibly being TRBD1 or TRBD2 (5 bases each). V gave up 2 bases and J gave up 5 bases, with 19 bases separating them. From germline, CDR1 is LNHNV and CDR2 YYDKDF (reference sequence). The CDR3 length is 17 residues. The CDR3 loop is CATSRLPGGGLNNEQFF. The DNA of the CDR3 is TGTGCCACCAGCAGACTCCCGGGTGGGGGTCTCAACAATGAGCAGTTCTTC.

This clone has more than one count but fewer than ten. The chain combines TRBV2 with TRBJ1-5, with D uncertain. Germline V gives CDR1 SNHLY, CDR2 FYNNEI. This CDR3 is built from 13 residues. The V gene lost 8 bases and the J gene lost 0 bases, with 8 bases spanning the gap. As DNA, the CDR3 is TGTGCCAGCGCCGGGGATAGCAATCAGCCCCAGCATTTT. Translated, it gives CASAGDSNQPQHF.

The CDR3: CASSLRGSSFLNVLTF. CDR3 DNA sequence: TGTGCCAGCAGCTTAAGAGGGTCCTCCTTCCTCAACGTCCTGACTTTC. The chain links TRBV7-2 to TRBJ2-6, with TRBD2 as a possible D gene (5 bases). Germline V CDR1 and CDR2: SGHTA, FQGNSA. Trimming left V 2 bases short and J 9 bases short, with 17 bases between. The CDR3 consists of 16 residues.

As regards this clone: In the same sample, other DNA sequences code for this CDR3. The CDR3 spells CASSGDRLSGNTIYF. CDR3 nucleotides: TGTGCCAGCAGCGGAGACAGGTTATCTGGAAACACCATATATTTT. This rearrangement joins TRBV9 to TRBJ1-3; TRBD1 might be the D (6 bases). Germline CDR1 SGDLS, CDR2 YYNGEE. Trimming left V 3 bases short and J 1 base short, with 11 bases between. The CDR3 runs to 15 residues.

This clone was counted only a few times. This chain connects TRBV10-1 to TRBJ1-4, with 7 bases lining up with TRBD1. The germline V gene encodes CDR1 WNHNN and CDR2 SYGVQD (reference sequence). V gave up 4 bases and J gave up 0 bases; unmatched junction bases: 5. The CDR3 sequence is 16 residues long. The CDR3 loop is CASSGGQLTTNEKLFF. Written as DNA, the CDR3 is TGCGCCAGCAGTGGGGGACAGCTAACAACTAATGAAAAACTGTTTTTT.

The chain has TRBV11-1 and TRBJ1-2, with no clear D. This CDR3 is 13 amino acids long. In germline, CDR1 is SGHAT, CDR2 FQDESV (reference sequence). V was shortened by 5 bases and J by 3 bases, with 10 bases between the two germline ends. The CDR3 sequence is CASSVQEDYGYTF. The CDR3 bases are TGTGCCAGCAGCGTCCAAGAAGACTATGGCTACACCTTC.

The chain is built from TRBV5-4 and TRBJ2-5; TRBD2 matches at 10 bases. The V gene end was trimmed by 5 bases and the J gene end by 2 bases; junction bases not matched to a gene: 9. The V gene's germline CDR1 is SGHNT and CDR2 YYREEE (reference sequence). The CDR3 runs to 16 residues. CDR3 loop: CASSPSVAGGQETQYF. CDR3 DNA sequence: TGTGCCAGCAGTCCCTCGGTAGCGGGGGGACAAGAGACCCAGTACTTC.

CDR3 sequence (DNA): TGTGCCAGCTCACTTATGGACAGGAAGTATACAACGACTAGCACAGATACGCAGTATTTT. Protein product: CASSLMDRKYTTTSTDTQYF. The genes are TRBV18 and TRBJ2-3, with 7 bases matching TRBD1. The CDR3 runs to 20 residues. With V trimmed by 4 bases and J by 0 bases, 19 bases remained unmatched. The germline CDR1 and CDR2 sequences are KGHSH and LQKENI.

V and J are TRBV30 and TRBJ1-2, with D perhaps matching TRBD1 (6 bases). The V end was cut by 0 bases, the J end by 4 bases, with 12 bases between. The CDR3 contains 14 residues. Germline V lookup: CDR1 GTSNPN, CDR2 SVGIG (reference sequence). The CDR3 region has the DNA TGTGCCTGGAGTGTACAAGGGGGGCTCTATGGCTACACCTTC. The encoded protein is CAWSVQGGLYGYTF.

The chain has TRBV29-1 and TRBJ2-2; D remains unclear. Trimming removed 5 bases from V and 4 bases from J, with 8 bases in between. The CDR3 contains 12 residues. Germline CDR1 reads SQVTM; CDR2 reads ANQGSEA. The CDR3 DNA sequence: TGCAGCGTTAGCTGGAGCACCGGGGAGCTGTTTTTT. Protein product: CSVSWSTGELFF.

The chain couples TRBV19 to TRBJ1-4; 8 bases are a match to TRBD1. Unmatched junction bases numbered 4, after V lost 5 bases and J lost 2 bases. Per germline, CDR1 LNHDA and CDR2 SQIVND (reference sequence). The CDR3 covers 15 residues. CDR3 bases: TGTGCCAGTAGTGTACAGGGGGAGACTAATGAAAAACTGTTTTTT. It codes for CASSVQGETNEKLFF.

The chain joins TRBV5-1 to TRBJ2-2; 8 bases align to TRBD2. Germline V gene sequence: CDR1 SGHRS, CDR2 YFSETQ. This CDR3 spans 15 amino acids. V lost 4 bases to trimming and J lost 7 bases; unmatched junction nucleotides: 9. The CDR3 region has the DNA TGCGCCAGCAGCGTTGTAAGCGGGAGTAACGGGGAGCTGTTTTTT. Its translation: CASSVVSGSNGELFF.

The CDR3: CASSLPSPGQSQPQHF. In DNA form, the CDR3 reads TGTGCCAGCAGCCTTCCTTCACCGGGACAGAGTCAGCCCCAGCATTTT. The chain links TRBV6-6 to TRBJ1-5; 7 nucleotides match TRBD1. J lost 6 bases, V lost 6 bases, and 14 bases had no gene match. The CDR3 spans 16 residues. From germline, CDR1 is MNHNY and CDR2 SVGAGI (reference sequence).

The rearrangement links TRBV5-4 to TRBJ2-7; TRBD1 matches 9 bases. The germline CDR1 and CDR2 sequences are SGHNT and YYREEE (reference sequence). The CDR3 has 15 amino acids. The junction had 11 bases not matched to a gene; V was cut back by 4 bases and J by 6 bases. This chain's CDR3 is CASSDGQGRYGEQYF. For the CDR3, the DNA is TGTGCCAGCAGCGACGGACAGGGGAGGTACGGCGAGCAGTACTTC.

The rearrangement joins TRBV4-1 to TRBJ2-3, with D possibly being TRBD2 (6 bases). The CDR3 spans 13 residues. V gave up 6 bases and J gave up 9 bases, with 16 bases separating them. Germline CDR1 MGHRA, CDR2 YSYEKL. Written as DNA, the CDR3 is TGCGCCAGCAGGCCATGGGGGACTGTGACGCAGTATTTT. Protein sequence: CASRPWGTVTQYF.